What follows are 30 T cell receptor beta chains derived from one specimen sequenced in a study of blood T cell repertoires in COVID-19. The assay was immunoSEQ multiplex PCR, and TCRdb's table has in-frame clones only and misses some. The data show about 210,000 clones, with 85% to 90% seen just once and about 0.81% held by the top ten. Sequenced input: peripheral blood. Source of these receptors: a woman between 65 and 79 years old with acute or convalescent COVID-19.

The V and J genes are TRBV27 and TRBJ1-2; D unclear. Trimming took 0 bases from V and 0 from J, leaving 8 bases between them. There are 15 residues in the CDR3. Per the germline V gene, CDR1 is MNHEY and CDR2 is SMNVEV (reference sequence). Written as DNA, the CDR3 is TGTGCCAGCAGTTTATCGCGGCAAGCTAACTATGGCTACACCTTC. This encodes CASSLSRQANYGYTF.

The chain joins TRBV19 to TRBJ2-7; a weak D match, TRBD1 (6 bases). The germline V gene encodes CDR1 LNHDA and CDR2 SQIVND (reference sequence). Trimming removed 5 bases at V and 1 base at J, with 12 bases between. This CDR3 has 14 amino acids. The CDR3 coding sequence is TGTGCCAGTAGTTTAGTGACAGGATCCTACGAGCAGTACTTC. Its translation: CASSLVTGSYEQYF.

This chain connects TRBV7-9 to TRBJ1-5, with D perhaps TRBD1 (5 bases). V lost 5 bases and J 0 bases, leaving 11 bases between the germline ends. This CDR3 region has 15 residues. Germline lookup yields CDR1 SEHNR and CDR2 FQNEAQ (reference sequence). This chain's CDR3 is CASSPAGHSNQPQHF. In DNA form, the CDR3 reads TGTGCCAGCAGCCCTGCGGGGCATAGCAATCAGCCCCAGCATTTT.

The V and J genes are TRBV19 and TRBJ2-6; maybe TRBD1 (8 bases). The CDR3 has 17 residues. V was trimmed by 3 bases and J by 1 base, leaving 13 bases between them. Germline lookup yields CDR1 LNHDA and CDR2 SQIVND (reference sequence). The CDR3: CASSIHRGGSGANVLTF. The CDR3 DNA follows: TGTGCCAGTAGTATCCACAGGGGGGGGTCTGGGGCCAACGTCCTGACTTTC.

The CDR3 region is CASRPFSGVIYGYTF. The DNA for the CDR3 is TGTGCCAGTAGGCCGTTTTCGGGGGTGATCTATGGCTACACCTTC. The chain combines TRBV19 with TRBJ1-2, with D possibly TRBD1 on 5 matching bases. The V and J ends lost 6 bases and 4 bases respectively, with 18 bases between them. CDR1 and CDR2 (germline): LNHDA, SQIVND (reference sequence). CDR3 length: 15 residues.

This clone occurred a few times. The J gene is TRBJ2-3, the V gene TRBV18; D may be TRBD2 (6 bases). The germline CDR1 and CDR2 sequences are KGHSH and LQKENI. The CDR3 has 18 amino acids. Trimming pared 1 base from V and 1 base from J, leaving 18 bases between. CDR3 DNA sequence: TGTGCCAGCTCACCACTGGTTGCGGGGCCACCGGGCACAGATACGCAGTATTTT. Its protein product is CASSPLVAGPPGTDTQYF.

The chain combines TRBV27 with TRBJ1-1, with D uncertain. V gave up 5 bases and J gave up 4 bases, with 11 bases separating them. The CDR3 is made up of 13 amino acids. Germline lookup yields CDR1 MNHEY and CDR2 SMNVEV (reference sequence). The CDR3 region is CASSVRVGTEAFF. CDR3 DNA: TGTGCCAGCAGTGTCCGGGTGGGCACTGAAGCTTTCTTT.

The chain is built from TRBV7-2 and TRBJ2-1; weak D call: TRBD1 (6 bases). V was cut by 5 bases and J by 2 bases, with 16 bases left in between. Germline V gene lookup returns CDR1 SGHTA and CDR2 FQGNSA. This CDR3 is built from 16 residues. The CDR3 loop is CASSPGWGLTYNEQFF. CDR3 sequence (DNA): TGTGCCAGCAGCCCGGGGTGGGGGCTTACCTACAATGAGCAGTTCTTC.

The chain combines TRBV3-1 (or the pseudogene TRBV3-2) with TRBJ1-6, with D possibly being TRBD1 (6 bases). V dropped 1 base and J dropped 9 bases, with 22 bases sitting between them. Germline CDR1 is LGHDT and CDR2 is YNNKEL (reference sequence). The CDR3 runs 18 residues. The CDR3 loop reads CASSQVAGGGGWSSPLHF. The CDR3 coding sequence is TGTGCCAGCAGCCAAGTGGCCGGCGGGGGGGGCTGGAGTTCACCCCTCCACTTT.

This chain connects TRBV3-1 (or the pseudogene TRBV3-2) to TRBJ1-1; D unclear. The CDR3 runs to 17 residues. Trimming took off 2 bases at V and 0 bases at J, with 16 bases between the two ends. The germline V gene encodes CDR1 LGHDT and CDR2 YNNKEL (reference sequence). The CDR3 DNA follows: TGTGCCAGCAGCCAAAGTGGGCAGGTTGTAATGAACACTGAAGCTTTCTTT. Residues: CASSQSGQVVMNTEAFF.

This chain links TRBV7-2 with TRBJ1-4; D is perhaps TRBD1 (6 bases). Germline V gene sequence: CDR1 SGHTA, CDR2 FQGNSA. Trimming removed 1 base at V and 8 bases at J, with 14 bases between. The CDR3 loop spans 15 amino acids. The CDR3 loop is CASSLEKGGREKLFF. The CDR3 nucleotides are TGTGCCAGCAGCTTAGAGAAGGGGGGGAGAGAAAAACTGTTTTTT.

The rearrangement links TRBV5-1 to TRBJ1-4, with a weak D call TRBD1 (5 bases). This CDR3 spans 14 amino acids. The germline CDR1 and CDR2 sequences are SGHRS and YFSETQ. With 2 bases removed from V and 6 bases from J, the gap between germline ends came to 11 bases. CDR3 in amino acids: CASSFAGLDEKLFF. CDR3 nucleotide sequence: TGCGCCAGCAGCTTCGCAGGGCTGGATGAAAAACTGTTTTTT.

The chain uses TRBV27 and TRBJ2-7; TRBD1 matches at 8 bases. V lost 11 bases and J lost 4; bases outside the gene matches: 4. Germline lookup yields CDR1 MNHEY and CDR2 SMNVEV (reference sequence). CDR3 length equals 11 residues. The CDR3 loop is CAGQGRYEQYF. CDR3 sequence (DNA): TGTGCCGGACAGGGTCGGTACGAGCAGTACTTC.

The count of this clone is one. The chain carries TRBV5-6 and TRBJ2-7; maybe TRBD1 (6 bases). CDR1 is SGHDT, CDR2 YYEEEE, per germline. V was cut by 4 bases and J by 5 bases, with 22 bases left in between. This CDR3 has 16 amino acids. As DNA, the CDR3 is TGTGCCAGCAGCCCACCAGCTGGGGGCTACGTCCACGAGCAGTACTTC. It encodes CASSPPAGGYVHEQYF.

In this sample, this clone turned up once. The chain has TRBV7-2 and TRBJ1-2, with D perhaps matching TRBD1 (6 bases). The germline V gene has CDR1 SGHTA and CDR2 FQGNSA. The CDR3 is 14 residues long. V was shortened by 5 bases and J by 4 bases, with 14 bases between the two germline ends. CDR3 protein: CASSARTATYGYTF. The CDR3 region has the DNA TGTGCCAGCAGCGCCCGGACAGCTACCTATGGCTACACCTTC.

The V and J genes are TRBV7-2 and TRBJ1-5, with 9 bases fitting TRBD1. Germline V gene sequence: CDR1 SGHTA, CDR2 FQGNSA. Losses at the gene ends were 5 bases for V and 1 base for J; bases not matched to a gene: 3. This CDR3 has 15 residues. The CDR3 loop is CASSTTGGSNQPQHF. CDR3 DNA sequence: TGTGCCAGCAGCACCACAGGGGGCAGCAATCAGCCCCAGCATTTT.

This sequence joins TRBV6-1 and TRBJ1-1, with D possibly TRBD1 on 6 matching bases. Germline loops: CDR1 MNHNS, CDR2 SASEGT. The CDR3 is 15 residues long. With 2 bases removed from V and 5 bases from J, the gap between germline ends came to 15 bases. For the CDR3, the DNA is TGTGCCAGCAGTGAATTAGGACAGCTAGGGACTGAAGCTTTCTTT. Its translation is CASSELGQLGTEAFF.

V is TRBV5-1 and J is TRBJ1-4; 7 bases fit TRBD1. The CDR3 contains 15 residues. CDR1 and CDR2 (germline): SGHRS, YFSETQ. Losses at the gene ends were 2 bases for V and 7 bases for J; bases not matched to a gene: 8. Here the CDR3 reads CASSFGTGDGEKLFF. For the CDR3, the DNA is TGCGCCAGCAGCTTCGGAACAGGGGATGGTGAAAAACTGTTTTTT.

The chain carries TRBV14 and TRBJ1-2; D may be TRBD1 (5 bases). Between the trimmed V and J ends, which lost 5 bases and 8 bases, there was a span of 18 bases. The CDR3 extends over 14 amino acids. Germline V CDR1 and CDR2: SGHDN, FVKESK. This CDR3 reads CASSSEGRAGGYTF. The CDR3 DNA follows: TGTGCCAGCAGCTCAGAGGGACGCGCGGGGGGCTACACCTTC.

A single count supports this clone. This chain connects TRBV6-5 to TRBJ1-6; TRBD1 agrees at 7 bases. V gave up 0 bases and J gave up 9 bases; unmatched junction bases: 8. The CDR3 is 16 amino acids. CDR1 is MNHEY, CDR2 SVGAGI, per germline. As DNA, the CDR3 is TGTGCCAGCAGTTACTCAAGGGGGCGCCGAGTTTCACCCCTCCACTTT. Translating it yields CASSYSRGRRVSPLHF.

The chain combines TRBV7-8 with TRBJ2-2; weak D call: TRBD2 (6 bases). The CDR3 has 15 residues. From germline, CDR1 is SGHVS and CDR2 FQNEAQ. Trimming cost V 1 base and J 7 bases, with 13 bases left between them. The CDR3 DNA follows: TGTGCCAGCAGCTTAGGGCCCGCCGGGGGCGGGGAGCTGTTTTTT. It translates to CASSLGPAGGGELFF.

The V gene is TRBV7-9, the J gene TRBJ1-5; weak D call: TRBD1 (6 bases). Trimming took 6 bases from V and 5 from J, leaving 17 bases between them. The CDR3 loop spans 15 amino acids. The V gene's germline CDR1 is SEHNR and CDR2 FQNEAQ (reference sequence). CDR3 sequence reads: CASSSSGTPDQPQHF. CDR3 bases: TGTGCCAGCAGTTCCTCCGGGACACCAGATCAGCCCCAGCATTTT.

The chain has TRBV28 and TRBJ1-1; 9 bases are a match to TRBD1. J gave up 4 bases and V 5 bases, and 11 bases lay outside the gene matches. Germline values: CDR1 MDHEN, CDR2 SYDVKM. The CDR3 has 16 amino acids. CDR3 region: CASSQGQGSFRTEAFF. In nucleotides, the CDR3 is TGTGCCAGCAGTCAGGGACAGGGTTCATTTCGCACTGAAGCTTTCTTT.

This chain joins TRBV19 and TRBJ1-5, with TRBD1 matching 8 bases. With V trimmed by 5 bases and J by 3 bases, 3 bases remained unmatched. The CDR3 spans 14 residues. Germline V gives CDR1 LNHDA, CDR2 SQIVND (reference sequence). This CDR3 is CASSSGGSNQPQHF. In nucleotides, the CDR3 is TGTGCCAGTAGTTCAGGGGGCTCCAATCAGCCCCAGCATTTT.

V is TRBV3-1 (or the pseudogene TRBV3-2) and J is TRBJ1-1; D perhaps matches TRBD1 (6 bases). The length of the CDR3 is 14 residues. Germline CDR1 reads LGHDT; CDR2 reads YNNKEL (reference sequence). Trimming removed 7 bases at V and 0 bases at J, with 12 bases between. The CDR3 nucleotides are TGTGCCAGCACGGGGGGGACAATGAACACTGAAGCTTTCTTT. This encodes CASTGGTMNTEAFF.

For the CDR3, the DNA is TGTGCCATCGGGACAGGGGCAGATACGCAGTATTTT. Encoded protein: CAIGTGADTQYF. J is TRBJ2-3 and V is TRBV28; 10 nucleotides align to TRBD1. The CDR3 spans 12 residues. V trimming: 10 bases; J trimming: 4 bases; junction bases outside the gene matches: 2. Looked up from germline, CDR1 is MDHEN and CDR2 is SYDVKM.

V and J are TRBV9 and TRBJ2-3, with D possibly being TRBD2 (6 bases). Trimming removed 2 bases from V and 6 bases from J, with 19 bases in between. The CDR3 has 16 residues. From germline, CDR1 is SGDLS and CDR2 YYNGEE. The CDR3 DNA reads TGTGCCAGCAGCGTGGAACCCGGGACTCCACGGGATACGCAGTATTTT. Its translation is CASSVEPGTPRDTQYF.

The V and J genes are TRBV19 and TRBJ2-2, with D tentatively TRBD2 (6 bases). V was trimmed by 3 bases and J by 4 bases, leaving 15 bases between them. CDR3 length equals 16 residues. Germline loops: CDR1 LNHDA, CDR2 SQIVND (reference sequence). The CDR3 protein is CASSIRGGAGTGELFF. The CDR3 DNA reads as TGTGCCAGTAGTATTAGAGGAGGGGCGGGCACCGGGGAGCTGTTTTTT.

J is TRBJ2-3 and V is TRBV6-5; 7 bases align to TRBD1. CDR3 size: 11 residues. CDR1 is MNHEY, CDR2 SVGAGI, per germline. The V segment lost 8 bases and the J segment 9 bases; nucleotides outside the gene matches: 5. The CDR3 DNA follows: TGTGCCAGCCAGACAGGGCTAACGCAGTATTTT. Translating it yields CASQTGLTQYF.

This clone was detected a few times. This chain joins TRBV29-1 and TRBJ1-1; D is unclear. The length of the CDR3 is 12 residues. Germline V gene lookup returns CDR1 SQVTM and CDR2 ANQGSEA. Deletions cut 7 bases from V and 4 bases from J, with 13 bases between. The CDR3 DNA reads TGCAGCGGCAGGAATTGGGCCACTGAAGCTTTCTTT. Its translation is CSGRNWATEAFF.